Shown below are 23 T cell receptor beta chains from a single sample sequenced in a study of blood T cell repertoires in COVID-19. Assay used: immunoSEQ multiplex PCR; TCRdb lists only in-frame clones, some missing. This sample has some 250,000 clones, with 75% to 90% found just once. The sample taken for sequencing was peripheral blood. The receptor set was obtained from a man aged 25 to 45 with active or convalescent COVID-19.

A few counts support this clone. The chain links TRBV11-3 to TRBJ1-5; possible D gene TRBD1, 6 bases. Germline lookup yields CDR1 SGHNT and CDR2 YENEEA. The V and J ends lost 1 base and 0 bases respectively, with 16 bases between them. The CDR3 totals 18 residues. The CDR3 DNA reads TGTGCCAGCAGCTTAGGGGCAGGGGCCCTATATAGCAATCAGCCCCAGCATTTT. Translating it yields CASSLGAGALYSNQPQHF.

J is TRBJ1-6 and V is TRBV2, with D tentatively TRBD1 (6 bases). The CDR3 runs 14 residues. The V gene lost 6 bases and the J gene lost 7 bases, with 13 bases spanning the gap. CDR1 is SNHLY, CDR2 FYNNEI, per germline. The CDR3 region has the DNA TGTGCCAGCAGGACTGACAGGAGGAATTCACCCCTCCACTTT. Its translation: CASRTDRRNSPLHF.

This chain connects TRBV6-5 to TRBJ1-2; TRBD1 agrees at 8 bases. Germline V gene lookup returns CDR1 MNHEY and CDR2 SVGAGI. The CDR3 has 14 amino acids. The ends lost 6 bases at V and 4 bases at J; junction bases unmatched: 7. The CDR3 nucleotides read TGTGCCAGCAGGAGACCGGGACAGGTCTATGGCTACACCTTC. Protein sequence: CASRRPGQVYGYTF.

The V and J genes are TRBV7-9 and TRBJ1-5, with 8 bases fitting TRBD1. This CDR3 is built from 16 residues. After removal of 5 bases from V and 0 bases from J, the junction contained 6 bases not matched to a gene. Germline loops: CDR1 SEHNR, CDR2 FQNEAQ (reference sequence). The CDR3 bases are TGTGCCAGCAGCCCCGGACAGGGTGATAGCAATCAGCCCCAGCATTTT. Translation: CASSPGQGDSNQPQHF.

DNA for the CDR3: TGCGCCAGCAGGAGGAGCGGGGGGCCCTCCTACGAGCAGTACTTC. As protein: CASRRSGGPSYEQYF. The chain joins TRBV10-2 to TRBJ2-7; 9 bases fit TRBD2. This CDR3 is 15 amino acids long. CDR1 is WSHSY, CDR2 SAAADI, per germline. V trimming: 6 bases; J trimming: 0 bases; junction bases outside the gene matches: 6.

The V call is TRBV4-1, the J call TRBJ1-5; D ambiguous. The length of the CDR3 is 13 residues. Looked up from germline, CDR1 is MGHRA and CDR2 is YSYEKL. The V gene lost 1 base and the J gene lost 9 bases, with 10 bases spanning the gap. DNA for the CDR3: TGCGCCAGCAGCCAAGGTGGCAGAGGGCCCCAGCATTTT. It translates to CASSQGGRGPQHF.

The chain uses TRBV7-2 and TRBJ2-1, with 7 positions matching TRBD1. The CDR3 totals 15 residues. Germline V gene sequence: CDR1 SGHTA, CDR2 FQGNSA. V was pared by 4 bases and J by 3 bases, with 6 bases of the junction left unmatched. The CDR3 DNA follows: TGTGCCAGCAGCTCACAGGGGTCAGACTACAATGAGCAGTTCTTC. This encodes CASSSQGSDYNEQFF.

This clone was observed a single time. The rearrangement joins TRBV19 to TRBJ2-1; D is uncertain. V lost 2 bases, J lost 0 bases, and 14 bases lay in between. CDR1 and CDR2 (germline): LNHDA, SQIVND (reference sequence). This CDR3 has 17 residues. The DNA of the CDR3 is TGTGCCAGTAGTATATTAGGCGGCGAAAGCTCCTACAATGAGCAGTTCTTC. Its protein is CASSILGGESSYNEQFF.

The CDR3 loop reads CASSFEGVGQPQHF. The CDR3 region has the DNA TGTGCCAGTAGTTTCGAGGGGGTCGGGCAGCCCCAGCATTTT. The chain is built from TRBV19 and TRBJ1-5; D possibly corresponds to TRBD1 (6 bases). Germline V gives CDR1 LNHDA, CDR2 SQIVND (reference sequence). The CDR3 is 14 amino acids. Trimming removed 5 bases from V and 7 bases from J, with 15 bases in between.

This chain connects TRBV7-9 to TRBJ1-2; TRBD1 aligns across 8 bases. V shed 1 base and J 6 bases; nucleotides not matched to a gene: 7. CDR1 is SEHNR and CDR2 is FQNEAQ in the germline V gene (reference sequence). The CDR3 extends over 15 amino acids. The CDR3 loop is CASSLETGGLHGYTF. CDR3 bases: TGTGCCAGCAGCTTAGAAACAGGGGGTTTGCATGGCTACACCTTC.

CDR3 DNA: TGTGCCTGGAGTGGGATTCGCCGAGGTCTGGGCTACACCTTC. Translating it yields CAWSGIRRGLGYTF. This rearrangement joins TRBV30 to TRBJ1-2; no clear D. V was shortened by 1 base and J by 8 bases, with 17 bases between the two germline ends. Looked up from germline, CDR1 is GTSNPN and CDR2 is SVGIG (reference sequence). The CDR3 consists of 14 residues.

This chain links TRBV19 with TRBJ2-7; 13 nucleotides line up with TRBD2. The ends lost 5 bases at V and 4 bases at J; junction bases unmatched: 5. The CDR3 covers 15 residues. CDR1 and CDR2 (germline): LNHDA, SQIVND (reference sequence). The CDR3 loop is CASSPRTSGGYEQYF. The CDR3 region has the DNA TGTGCCAGTAGTCCCCGGACTAGCGGGGGTTACGAGCAGTACTTC. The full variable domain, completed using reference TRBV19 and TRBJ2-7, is DGGITQSPKYLFRKEGQNVTLSCEQNLNHDAMYWYRQDPGQGLRLIYYSQIVNDFQKGDIAEGYSVSREKKESFPLTVTSAQKNPTAFYLCASSPRTSGGYEQYFGPGTRLTVT.

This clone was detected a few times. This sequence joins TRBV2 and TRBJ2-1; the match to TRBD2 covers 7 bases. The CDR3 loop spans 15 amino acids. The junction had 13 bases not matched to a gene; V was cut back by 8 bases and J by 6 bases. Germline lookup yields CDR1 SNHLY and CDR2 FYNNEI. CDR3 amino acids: CASEASGGRVNEQFF. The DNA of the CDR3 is TGTGCCAGCGAGGCTAGCGGCGGACGGGTCAATGAGCAGTTCTTC.

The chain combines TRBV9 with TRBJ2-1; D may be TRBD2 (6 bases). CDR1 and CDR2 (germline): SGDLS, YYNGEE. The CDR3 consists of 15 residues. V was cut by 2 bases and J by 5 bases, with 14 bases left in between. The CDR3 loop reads CASSVSLGGNNEQFF. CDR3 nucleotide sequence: TGTGCCAGCAGCGTTTCCCTCGGGGGAAACAATGAGCAGTTCTTC.

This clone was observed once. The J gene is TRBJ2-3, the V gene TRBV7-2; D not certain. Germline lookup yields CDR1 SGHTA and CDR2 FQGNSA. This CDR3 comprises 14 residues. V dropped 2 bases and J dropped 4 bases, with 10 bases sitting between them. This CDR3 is CASSLLLGADTQYF. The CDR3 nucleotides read TGTGCCAGCAGCTTACTCCTAGGCGCAGATACGCAGTATTTT.

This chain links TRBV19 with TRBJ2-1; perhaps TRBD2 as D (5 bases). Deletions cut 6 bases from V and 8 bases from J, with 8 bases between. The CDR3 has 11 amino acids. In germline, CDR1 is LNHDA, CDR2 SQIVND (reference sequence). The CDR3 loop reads CASRTGDEQFF. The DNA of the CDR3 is TGTGCCAGTAGAACCGGGGATGAGCAGTTCTTC.

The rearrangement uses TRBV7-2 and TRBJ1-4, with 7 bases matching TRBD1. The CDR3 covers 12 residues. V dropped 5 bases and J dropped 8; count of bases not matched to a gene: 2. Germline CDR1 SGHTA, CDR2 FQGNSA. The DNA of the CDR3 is TGTGCCAGCAGCCTCAGGGGGGAAAAACTGTTTTTT. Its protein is CASSLRGEKLFF.

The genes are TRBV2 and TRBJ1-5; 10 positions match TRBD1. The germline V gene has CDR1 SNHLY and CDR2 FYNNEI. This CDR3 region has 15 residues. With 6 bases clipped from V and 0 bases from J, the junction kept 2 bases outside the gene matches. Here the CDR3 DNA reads TGTGCCAGCAGGAGACAGGGGGCTAGCAATCAGCCCCAGCATTTT. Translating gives CASRRQGASNQPQHF. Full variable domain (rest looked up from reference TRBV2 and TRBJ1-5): EPEVTQTPSHQVTQMGQEVILRCVPISNHLYFYWYRQILGQKVEFLVSFYNNEISEKSEIFDDQFSVERPDGSNFTLKIRSTKLEDSAMYFCASRRQGASNQPQHFGDGTRLSIL.

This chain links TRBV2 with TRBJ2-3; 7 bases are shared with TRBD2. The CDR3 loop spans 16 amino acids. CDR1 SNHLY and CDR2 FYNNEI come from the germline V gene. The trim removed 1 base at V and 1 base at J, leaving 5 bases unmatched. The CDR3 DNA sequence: TGTGCCAGCAGTGAAGGGCGCCTAGCGGGCACAGATACGCAGTATTTT. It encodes CASSEGRLAGTDTQYF.

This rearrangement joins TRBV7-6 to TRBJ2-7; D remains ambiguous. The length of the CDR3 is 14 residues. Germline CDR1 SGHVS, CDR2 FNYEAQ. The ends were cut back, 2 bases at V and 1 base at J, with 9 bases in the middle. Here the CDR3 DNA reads TGTGCCAGCAGCTTAATGGTCGGTTCCTACGAGCAGTACTTC. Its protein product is CASSLMVGSYEQYF. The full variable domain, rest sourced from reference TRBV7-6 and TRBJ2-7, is GAGVSQSPRYKVTKRGQDVALRCDPISGHVSLYWYRQALGQGPEFLTYFNYEAQQDKSGLPNDRFSAERPEGSISTLTIQRTEQRDSAMYRCASSLMVGSYEQYFGPGTRLTVT.

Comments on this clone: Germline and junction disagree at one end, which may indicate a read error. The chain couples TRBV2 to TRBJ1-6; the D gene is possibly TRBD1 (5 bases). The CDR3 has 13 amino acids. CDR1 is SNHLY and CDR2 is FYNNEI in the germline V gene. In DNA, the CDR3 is TGTGCCAGCAGGGAAGTACAGGATTCACCCCTCCACTTT. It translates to CASREVQDSPLHF.

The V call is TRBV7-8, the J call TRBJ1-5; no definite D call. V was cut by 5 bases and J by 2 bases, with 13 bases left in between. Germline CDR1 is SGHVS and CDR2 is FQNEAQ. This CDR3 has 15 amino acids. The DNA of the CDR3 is TGTGCCAGCAGCGCTAGCGGAATAGGCAATCAGCCCCAGCATTTT. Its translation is CASSASGIGNQPQHF.

The CDR3 protein is CASRFEADDQPQHF. CDR3 in DNA: TGTGCCAGCAGATTCGAGGCTGATGATCAGCCCCAGCATTTT. The rearrangement joins TRBV7-2 to TRBJ1-5; D call uncertain. CDR3 length: 14 amino acids. From germline, CDR1 is SGHTA and CDR2 FQGNSA. The V and J ends lost 6 bases and 5 bases respectively, with 14 bases between them. The full variable domain, its missing parts supplied by reference TRBV7-2 and TRBJ1-5, is GAGVSQSPSNKVTEKGKDVELRCDPISGHTALYWYRQSLGQGLEFLIYFQGNSAPDKSGLPSDRFSAERTGGSVSTLTIQRTQQEDSAVYLCASRFEADDQPQHFGDGTRLSIL.